This TCR beta chain was recorded in a study of technical replicates of blood from a few donors. Trimming removed 2 bases at V and 0 bases at J, with 11 bases between. CDR1 and CDR2 (germline): MNHNS, SASEGT. The CDR3 covers 15 residues. Repertoires were generated with immunoSEQ multiplex PCR, while TCRdb's copy carries only in-frame clones and drops some. The sample yields roughly 76,000 clones, around 94% seen once. The sequence was obtained from a human donor in good health. This rearrangement joins TRBV6-1 to TRBJ2-7; possible D gene TRBD2, 6 bases. Material: T cells isolated from PBMCs. CDR3 in amino acids: CASSETWRASYEQYF. The DNA of the CDR3 is TGTGCCAGCAGTGAAACCTGGAGGGCCTCCTACGAGCAGTACTTC.